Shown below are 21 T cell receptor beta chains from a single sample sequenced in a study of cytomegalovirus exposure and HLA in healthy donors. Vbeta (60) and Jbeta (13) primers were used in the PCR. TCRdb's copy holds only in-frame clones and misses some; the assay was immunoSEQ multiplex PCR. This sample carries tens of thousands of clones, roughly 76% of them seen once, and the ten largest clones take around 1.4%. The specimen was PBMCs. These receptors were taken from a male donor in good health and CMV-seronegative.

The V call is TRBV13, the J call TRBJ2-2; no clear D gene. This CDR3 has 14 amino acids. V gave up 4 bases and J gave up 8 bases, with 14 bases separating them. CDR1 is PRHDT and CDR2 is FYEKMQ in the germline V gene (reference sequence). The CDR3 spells CASSYYWASGELFF. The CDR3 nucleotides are TGTGCCAGCAGCTATTATTGGGCATCAGGGGAGCTGTTTTTT. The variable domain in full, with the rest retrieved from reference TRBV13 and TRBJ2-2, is AAGVIQSPRHLIKEKRETATLKCYPIPRHDTVYWYQQGPGQDPQFLISFYEKMQSDKGSIPDRFSAQQFSDYHSELNMSSLELGDSALYFCASSYYWASGELFFGEGSRLTVL.

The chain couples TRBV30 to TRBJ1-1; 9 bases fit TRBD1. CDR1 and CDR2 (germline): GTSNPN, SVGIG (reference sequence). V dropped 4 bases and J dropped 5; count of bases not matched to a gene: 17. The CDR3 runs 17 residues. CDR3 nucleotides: TGTGCCTGGACCCCTTCCAGGACAGGGGCATTGGGAACTGAAGCTTTCTTT. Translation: CAWTPSRTGALGTEAFF.

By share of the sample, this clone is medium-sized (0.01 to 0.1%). The CDR3 DNA follows: TGTGCCAGCAGCAGGACAGTAAATAACTATGGCTACACCTTC. It encodes CASSRTVNNYGYTF. The V and J genes are TRBV6-5 and TRBJ1-2, with TRBD1 as a possible D gene (6 bases). CDR1 is MNHEY and CDR2 is SVGAGI in the germline V gene. The V end lost 6 bases, the J end lost 1 base, and 12 bases lay between the germline ends. The CDR3 has 14 amino acids.

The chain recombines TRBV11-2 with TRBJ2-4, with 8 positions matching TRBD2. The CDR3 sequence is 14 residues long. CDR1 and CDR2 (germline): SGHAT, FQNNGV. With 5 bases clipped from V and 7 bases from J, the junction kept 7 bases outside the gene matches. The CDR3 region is CASSQGLGVNIQYF. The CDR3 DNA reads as TGTGCCAGCAGCCAGGGACTAGGGGTCAACATTCAGTACTTC. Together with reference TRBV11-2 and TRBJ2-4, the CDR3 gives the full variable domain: EAGVAQSPRYKIIEKRQSVAFWCNPISGHATLYWYQQILGQGPKLLIQFQNNGVVDDSQLPKDRFSAERLKGVDSTLKIQPAKLEDSAVYLCASSQGLGVNIQYFGAGTRLSVL.

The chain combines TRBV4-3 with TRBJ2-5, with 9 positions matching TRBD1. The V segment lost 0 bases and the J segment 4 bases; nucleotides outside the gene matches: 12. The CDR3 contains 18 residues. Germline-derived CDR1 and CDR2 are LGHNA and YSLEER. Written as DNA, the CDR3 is TGCGCCAGCAGCCAAGACCCGCCGGGACAGGGTTTTTTAGAGACCCAGTACTTC. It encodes CASSQDPPGQGFLETQYF.

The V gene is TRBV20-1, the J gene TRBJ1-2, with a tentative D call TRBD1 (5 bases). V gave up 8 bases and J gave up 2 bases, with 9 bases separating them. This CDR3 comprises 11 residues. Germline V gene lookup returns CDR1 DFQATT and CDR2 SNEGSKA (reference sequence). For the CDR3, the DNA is TGCAGTTCCCAGGGAAACTATGGCTACACCTTC. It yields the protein CSSQGNYGYTF.

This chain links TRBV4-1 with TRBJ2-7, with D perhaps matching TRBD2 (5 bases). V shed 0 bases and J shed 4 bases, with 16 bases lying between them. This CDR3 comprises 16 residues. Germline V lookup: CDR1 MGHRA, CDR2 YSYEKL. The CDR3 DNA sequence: TGCGCCAGCAGCCAAGATCGTGGGTCCGGGGAGTACGAGCAGTACTTC. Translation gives CASSQDRGSGEYEQYF.

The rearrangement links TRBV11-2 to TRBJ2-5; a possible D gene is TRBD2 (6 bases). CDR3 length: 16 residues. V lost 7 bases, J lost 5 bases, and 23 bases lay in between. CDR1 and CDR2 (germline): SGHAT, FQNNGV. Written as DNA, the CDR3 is TGTGCCAGCACCCCTGGACTAAAAATAATCGGGGAGACCCAGTACTTC. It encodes CASTPGLKIIGETQYF.

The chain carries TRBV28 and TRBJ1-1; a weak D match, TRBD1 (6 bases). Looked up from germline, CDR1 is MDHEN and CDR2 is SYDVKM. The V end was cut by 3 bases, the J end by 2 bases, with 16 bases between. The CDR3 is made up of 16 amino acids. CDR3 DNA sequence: TGTGCCAGCAGTTTGCTCGGACAGAGTGTCAACACTGAAGCTTTCTTT. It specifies CASSLLGQSVNTEAFF. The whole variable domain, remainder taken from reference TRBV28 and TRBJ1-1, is DVKVTQSSRYLVKRTGEKVFLECVQDMDHENMFWYRQDPGLGLRLIYFSYDVKMKEKGDIPEGYSVSREKKERFSLILESASTNQTSMYLCASSLLGQSVNTEAFFGQGTRLTVV.

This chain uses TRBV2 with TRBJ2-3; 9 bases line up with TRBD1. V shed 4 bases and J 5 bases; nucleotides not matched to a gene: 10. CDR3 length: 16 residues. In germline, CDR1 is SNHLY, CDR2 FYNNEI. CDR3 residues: CASSASGTGKRDTQYF. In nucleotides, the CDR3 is TGTGCCAGCAGTGCATCCGGGACAGGGAAACGAGATACGCAGTATTTT. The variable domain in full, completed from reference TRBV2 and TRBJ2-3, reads EPEVTQTPSHQVTQMGQEVILRCVPISNHLYFYWYRQILGQKVEFLVSFYNNEISEKSEIFDDQFSVERPDGSNFTLKIRSTKLEDSAMYFCASSASGTGKRDTQYFGPGTRLTVL.

This chain's CDR3 is CASSQDGSMPFTVYEQYF. CDR3 nucleotides: TGCGCCAGCAGCCAGGACGGGAGTATGCCCTTTACCGTCTACGAGCAGTACTTC. The chain links TRBV4-1 to TRBJ2-7, with a possible D match to TRBD2 (6 bases). Germline CDR1 is MGHRA and CDR2 is YSYEKL. The CDR3 covers 18 residues. V was clipped by 3 bases and J by 3 bases, with 24 bases between them.

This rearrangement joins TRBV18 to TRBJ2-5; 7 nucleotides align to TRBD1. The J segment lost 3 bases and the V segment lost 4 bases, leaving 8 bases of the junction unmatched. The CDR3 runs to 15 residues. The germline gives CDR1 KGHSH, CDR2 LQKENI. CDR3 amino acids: CASSRQGLGEETQYF. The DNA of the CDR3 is TGTGCCAGCTCACGACAGGGCCTCGGCGAAGAGACCCAGTACTTC.

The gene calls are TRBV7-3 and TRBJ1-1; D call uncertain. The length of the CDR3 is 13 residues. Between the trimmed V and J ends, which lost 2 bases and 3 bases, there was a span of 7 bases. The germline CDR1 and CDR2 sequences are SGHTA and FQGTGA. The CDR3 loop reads CASSLLSHTEAFF. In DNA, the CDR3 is TGTGCCAGCAGCTTATTATCCCACACTGAAGCTTTCTTT.

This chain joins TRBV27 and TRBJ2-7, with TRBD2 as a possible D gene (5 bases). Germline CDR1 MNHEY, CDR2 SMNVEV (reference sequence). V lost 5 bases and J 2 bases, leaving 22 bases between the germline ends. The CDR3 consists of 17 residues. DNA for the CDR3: TGTGCCAGCAGTCTTAGGGCAGCGGTCCAAGCTACCTACGAGCAGTACTTC. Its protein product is CASSLRAAVQATYEQYF.

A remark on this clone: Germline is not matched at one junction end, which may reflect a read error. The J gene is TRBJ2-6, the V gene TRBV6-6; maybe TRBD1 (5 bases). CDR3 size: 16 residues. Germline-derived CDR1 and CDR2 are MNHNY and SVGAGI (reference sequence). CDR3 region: CASSPSRISGANGLTF. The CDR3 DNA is TGTGCCAGCAGTCCTTCGCGGATCTCTGGGGCCAACGGCCTGACTTTC.

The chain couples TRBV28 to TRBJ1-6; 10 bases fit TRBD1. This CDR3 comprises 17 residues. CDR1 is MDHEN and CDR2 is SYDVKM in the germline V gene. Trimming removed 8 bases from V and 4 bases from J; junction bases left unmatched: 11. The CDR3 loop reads CASYAATGGSYNSPLHF. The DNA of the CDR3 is TGTGCCAGCTACGCTGCGACAGGGGGCTCGTATAATTCACCCCTCCACTTT. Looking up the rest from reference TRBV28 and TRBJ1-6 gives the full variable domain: DVKVTQSSRYLVKRTGEKVFLECVQDMDHENMFWYRQDPGLGLRLIYFSYDVKMKEKGDIPEGYSVSREKKERFSLILESASTNQTSMYLCASYAATGGSYNSPLHFGNGTRLTVT.

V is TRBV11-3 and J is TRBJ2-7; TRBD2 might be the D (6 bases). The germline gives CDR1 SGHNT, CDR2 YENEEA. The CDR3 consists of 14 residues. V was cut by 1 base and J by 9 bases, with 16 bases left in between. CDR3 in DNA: TGTGCCAGCAGCTTAGGGGCGGGGTCTGTGGTGCAGTACTTC. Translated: CASSLGAGSVVQYF.

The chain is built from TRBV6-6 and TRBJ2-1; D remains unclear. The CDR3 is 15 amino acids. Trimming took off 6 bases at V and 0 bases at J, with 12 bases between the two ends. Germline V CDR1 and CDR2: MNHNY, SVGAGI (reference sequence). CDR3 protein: CASRRLEDSYNEQFF. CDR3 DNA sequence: TGTGCCAGCAGGCGACTTGAGGACTCCTACAATGAGCAGTTCTTC.

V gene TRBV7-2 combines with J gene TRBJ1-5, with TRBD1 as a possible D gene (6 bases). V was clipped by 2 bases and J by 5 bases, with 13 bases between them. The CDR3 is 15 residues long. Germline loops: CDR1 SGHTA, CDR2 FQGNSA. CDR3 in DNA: TGTGCCAGCAGCTTAAGGTGGAAGGGGGATCAGCCCCAGCATTTT. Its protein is CASSLRWKGDQPQHF.

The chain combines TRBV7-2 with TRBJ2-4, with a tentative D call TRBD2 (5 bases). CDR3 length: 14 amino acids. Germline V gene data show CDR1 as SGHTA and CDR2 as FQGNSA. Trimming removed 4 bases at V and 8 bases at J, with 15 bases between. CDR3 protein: CASSSSSPGYIQYF. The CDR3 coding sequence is TGTGCCAGCAGCTCCAGCTCTCCGGGGTACATTCAGTACTTC.

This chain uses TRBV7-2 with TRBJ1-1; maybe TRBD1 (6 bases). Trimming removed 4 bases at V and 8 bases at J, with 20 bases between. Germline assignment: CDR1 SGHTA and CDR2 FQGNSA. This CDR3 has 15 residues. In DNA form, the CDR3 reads TGTGCCAGCAGCTCTAGAGGGGGACCGATGCTAGAAGCTTTCTTT. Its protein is CASSSRGGPMLEAFF.